The 20 T cell receptor beta chains below come from one sample, sequenced in a study of cytomegalovirus exposure and HLA in healthy donors. 60 Vbeta and 13 Jbeta primers were used in PCR. Produced via immunoSEQ multiplex PCR; TCRdb's table is partial and in-frame only. The sample consists of about 120,000 clones, 70% to 80% of them appearing once. The sequenced material came from PBMCs. Every receptor here comes from a man aged 18-30 years in good health and CMV-seronegative.

This clone was counted once. CDR3 region: CASSPRQGPNQPQHF. CDR3 nucleotides: TGCGCCAGCAGCCCAAGACAGGGTCCCAATCAGCCCCAGCATTTT. The chain combines TRBV5-1 with TRBJ1-5; 7 bases are a match to TRBD1. This CDR3 is 15 amino acids long. J gave up 3 bases and V 4 bases, and 7 bases lay outside the gene matches. In germline, CDR1 is SGHRS, CDR2 YFSETQ.

The chain recombines TRBV18 with TRBJ2-1; TRBD2 agrees at 8 bases. Trimming took 4 bases from V and 8 from J; bases not matched to a gene: 7. Germline-derived CDR1 and CDR2 are KGHSH and LQKENI. The CDR3 covers 14 residues. The CDR3 loop is CASSQLAASYEQFF. The CDR3 bases are TGTGCCAGCTCACAACTAGCGGCCAGTTATGAGCAGTTCTTC.

The gene calls are TRBV7-9 and TRBJ1-5; tentative D call: TRBD1 (6 bases). Trimming cost V 8 bases and J 4 bases, with 15 bases left between them. The CDR3 runs to 14 residues. From germline, CDR1 is SEHNR and CDR2 FQNEAQ (reference sequence). The CDR3 coding sequence is TGTGCCAGCGGTTACGGGACATTAAATCAGCCCCAGCATTTT. Translating gives CASGYGTLNQPQHF.

This chain joins TRBV11-2 and TRBJ2-1; 11 bases line up with TRBD2. With V trimmed by 6 bases and J by 1 base, 14 bases remained unmatched. Germline CDR1 and CDR2: SGHAT and FQNNGV. The CDR3 has 19 residues. The CDR3 coding sequence is TGTGCCAGCAGTAATACGCGAGGTGGGACTAGCGGATCCTACAATGAGCAGTTCTTC. This codes for CASSNTRGGTSGSYNEQFF.

The chain carries TRBV27 and TRBJ2-7; 14 nucleotides match TRBD2. Germline CDR1 and CDR2: MNHEY and SMNVEV (reference sequence). Trimming removed 5 bases from V and 2 bases from J; junction bases left unmatched: 8. The CDR3 is made up of 17 amino acids. Here the CDR3 DNA reads TGTGCCAGCAGTCCCCTGGGACTAGCGGGAGCTCCCTACGAGCAGTACTTC. Protein product: CASSPLGLAGAPYEQYF.

V gene TRBV29-1 combines with J gene TRBJ1-5, with D maybe TRBD1 (6 bases). Germline CDR1 is SQVTM and CDR2 is ANQGSEA. The germline V and J ends were trimmed by 7 bases and 5 bases, with 15 bases remaining between them. The CDR3 consists of 13 residues. CDR3 protein: CSAAGTLDQPQHF. DNA for the CDR3: TGCAGCGCAGCCGGGACACTGGATCAGCCCCAGCATTTT. The full variable domain, with the rest looked up from reference TRBV29-1 and TRBJ1-5, is SAVISQKPSRDICQRGTSLTIQCQVDSQVTMMFWYRQQPGQSLTLIATANQGSEATYESGFVIDKFPISRPNLTFSTLTVSNMSPEDSSIYLCSAAGTLDQPQHFGDGTRLSIL.

The rearrangement links TRBV9 to TRBJ2-1; D may be TRBD2 (5 bases). The V end was cut by 5 bases, the J end by 4 bases, with 16 bases between. The CDR3 is made up of 15 amino acids. Germline CDR1 reads SGDLS; CDR2 reads YYNGEE. The CDR3 region has the DNA TGTGCCAGCAGTCCGAGGGCCCTATCATACAATGAGCAGTTCTTC. Translated, it gives CASSPRALSYNEQFF.

The chain uses TRBV7-2 and TRBJ1-2, with D perhaps TRBD1 (5 bases). V was clipped by 2 bases and J by 3 bases, with 16 bases between them. The CDR3 runs 16 residues. Per germline, CDR1 SGHTA and CDR2 FQGNSA. The CDR3 DNA reads TGTGCCAGCAGCTTAACCGCGACAGATATGGACTATGGCTACACCTTC. The encoded protein is CASSLTATDMDYGYTF.

In this sample, this clone turned up a few times. This chain joins TRBV13 and TRBJ1-6; a weak D match, TRBD1 (6 bases). Germline CDR1 and CDR2: PRHDT and FYEKMQ (reference sequence). Trimming took 5 bases from V and 8 from J, leaving 19 bases between them. The CDR3 length is 16 residues. CDR3 coding DNA: TGTGCCAGCAGCGGCCGGGACACCTCCGATGATTCACCCCTCCACTTT. Amino acid sequence: CASSGRDTSDDSPLHF.

The chain uses TRBV10-3 and TRBJ2-2, with TRBD1 identical over 9 bases. The V gene's germline CDR1 is ENHRY and CDR2 SYGVKD. J lost 7 bases, V lost 9 bases, and 6 bases had no gene match. This CDR3 is 13 amino acids long. For the CDR3, the DNA is TGTGCCATATCCGGGACAGGGTTCGGGGAGCTGTTTTTT. Encoded protein: CAISGTGFGELFF.

This clone has just one count. The chain has TRBV18 and TRBJ2-1; 10 nucleotides agree with TRBD2. CDR3 length equals 15 residues. The V gene's germline CDR1 is KGHSH and CDR2 LQKENI. With V trimmed by 3 bases and J by 7 bases, 6 bases remained unmatched. CDR3 region: CASSPLAGVNNEQFF. In DNA form, the CDR3 reads TGTGCCAGCTCACCCCTAGCGGGAGTAAATAATGAGCAGTTCTTC. Full variable domain (outside the CDR3, taken from reference TRBV18 and TRBJ2-1): NAGVMQNPRHLVRRRGQEARLRCSPMKGHSHVYWYRQLPEEGLKFMVYLQKENIIDESGMPKERFSAEFPKEGPSILRIQQVVRGDSAAYFCASSPLAGVNNEQFFGPGTRLTVL.

The chain carries TRBV10-1 and TRBJ2-7; 9 positions agree with TRBD2. Germline loops: CDR1 WNHNN, CDR2 SYGVQD (reference sequence). The CDR3 sequence is 15 residues long. DNA for the CDR3: TGCGCCAGCAGTGGCGGGAGGGGTGGGGGCTACGGGCAGTACGTC. Protein product: CASSGGRGGGYGQYV.

The chain uses TRBV14 and TRBJ2-7; perhaps TRBD2 as D (6 bases). CDR3 length equals 14 residues. CDR1 is SGHDN and CDR2 is FVKESK in the germline V gene. V lost 1 base and J lost 2, with 9 bases in between. The CDR3 is CASSQAGVTYEQYF. The CDR3 DNA reads TGTGCCAGCAGCCAAGCGGGAGTAACCTACGAGCAGTACTTC.

This rearrangement joins TRBV10-3 to TRBJ2-2; perhaps TRBD1 as D (6 bases). Germline loops: CDR1 ENHRY, CDR2 SYGVKD. The V gene lost 6 bases and the J gene lost 0 bases, with 11 bases spanning the gap. The CDR3 spans 15 residues. Here the CDR3 DNA reads TGTGCCATCAGCTCGGACAGTGCGAACACCGGGGAGCTGTTTTTT. It encodes CAISSDSANTGELFF.

In its sample, this clone was seen a few times. CDR3 sequence (DNA): TGTGCCTCCCACAGGGTTAATGCGAATGAGCAGTTCTTC. Encoded protein: CASHRVNANEQFF. This chain joins TRBV30 and TRBJ2-1, with D maybe TRBD1 (6 bases). Trimming stripped 7 bases from V and 7 bases from J, with 17 bases between. The CDR3 has 13 residues. Germline CDR1 is GTSNPN and CDR2 is SVGIG (reference sequence).

This clone was seen once. The rearrangement joins TRBV7-3 to TRBJ2-1; D might be TRBD2 (5 bases). CDR3 length: 15 residues. V shed 5 bases and J shed 1 base, with 12 bases lying between them. Per germline, CDR1 SGHTA and CDR2 FQGTGA. Written as DNA, the CDR3 is TGTGCCAGCAGCCCGACTACCCGATCCTACAATGAGCAGTTCTTC. Translating it yields CASSPTTRSYNEQFF.

The V call is TRBV6-5, the J call TRBJ2-2; D might be TRBD1 (5 bases). Per germline, CDR1 MNHEY and CDR2 SVGAGI. The CDR3 runs to 15 residues. Trimming took 6 bases from V and 4 from J, leaving 15 bases between them. The CDR3 is CASSYRQFPTGELFF. The CDR3 region has the DNA TGTGCCAGCAGCTACAGACAGTTCCCCACCGGGGAGCTGTTTTTT.

This chain links TRBV7-2 with TRBJ2-7, with 8 positions matching TRBD1. The CDR3 is 15 residues long. Germline loops: CDR1 SGHTA, CDR2 FQGNSA. V shed 6 bases and J 7 bases; nucleotides not matched to a gene: 14. In DNA, the CDR3 is TGTGCCAGCAGTTCGGGACAGGCGATCCTAGGGGAGCAGTACTTC. Protein product: CASSSGQAILGEQYF.

V is TRBV7-9 and J is TRBJ1-1; weak D call: TRBD1 (5 bases). The CDR3 consists of 15 residues. Trimming removed 1 base at V and 5 bases at J, with 14 bases between. Germline CDR1 and CDR2: SEHNR and FQNEAQ (reference sequence). The CDR3 region is CASSLELPGGTEAFF. DNA for the CDR3: TGTGCCAGCAGCTTAGAGCTCCCCGGGGGGACTGAAGCTTTCTTT.

This chain connects TRBV30 to TRBJ2-1; D may be TRBD2 (6 bases). This CDR3 comprises 13 residues. Germline CDR1 is GTSNPN and CDR2 is SVGIG (reference sequence). V gave up 5 bases and J gave up 6 bases, with 14 bases separating them. The DNA of the CDR3 is TGTGCCTGGGCGTGGGACTCAACCAATGAGCAGTTCTTC. It codes for CAWAWDSTNEQFF.